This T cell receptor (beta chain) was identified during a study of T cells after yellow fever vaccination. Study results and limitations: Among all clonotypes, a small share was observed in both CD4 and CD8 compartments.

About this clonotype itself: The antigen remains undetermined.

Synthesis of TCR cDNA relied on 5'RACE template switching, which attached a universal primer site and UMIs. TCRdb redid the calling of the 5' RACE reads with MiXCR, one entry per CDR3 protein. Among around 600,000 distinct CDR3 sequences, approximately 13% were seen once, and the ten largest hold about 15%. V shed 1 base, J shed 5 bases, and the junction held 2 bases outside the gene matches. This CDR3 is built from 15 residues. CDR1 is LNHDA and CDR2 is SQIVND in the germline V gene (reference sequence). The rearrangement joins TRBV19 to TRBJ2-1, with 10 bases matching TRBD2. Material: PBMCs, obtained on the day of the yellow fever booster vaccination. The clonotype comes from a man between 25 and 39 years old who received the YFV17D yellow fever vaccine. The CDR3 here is CASSIGLAGDNEQFF. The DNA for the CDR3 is TGTGCCAGTAGTATAGGTCTAGCGGGAGACAATGAGCAGTTCTTC.